The 4 T cell receptor beta chains presented below share a single source sample, sequenced in a study of cytomegalovirus exposure and HLA in healthy donors. The PCR made use of 60 Vbeta and 13 Jbeta primers. The protocol was immunoSEQ multiplex PCR, while the TCRdb copy is restricted to in-frame clones and leaves out a portion. The repertoire holds 95,000 to 150,000 clones, with 81% as singletons. The sample was PBMCs. The receptors shown here come from a woman aged 40 to 50 in good health and CMV-seronegative.

This chain uses TRBV14 with TRBJ1-2; D is undetermined. With 1 base removed from V and 8 bases from J, the gap between germline ends came to 8 bases. The CDR3 runs to 12 residues. CDR1 is SGHDN, CDR2 FVKESK, per germline. DNA of the CDR3: TGTGCCAGCAGCCAAGTTAACAGCGGCTACACCTTC. It specifies CASSQVNSGYTF. The variable domain in full, with the rest retrieved from reference TRBV14 and TRBJ1-2, is EAGVTQFPSHSVIEKGQTVTLRCDPISGHDNLYWYRRVMGKEIKFLLHFVKESKQDESGMPNNRFLAERTGGTYSTLKVQPAELEDSGVYFCASSQVNSGYTFGSGTRLTVV.

The chain couples TRBV11-2 to TRBJ2-5, with D possibly TRBD1 on 5 matching bases. Trimming cost V 4 bases and J 5 bases, with 14 bases left between them. CDR3 size: 14 residues. Germline lookup yields CDR1 SGHAT and CDR2 FQNNGV. The CDR3 DNA is TGTGCCAGCAGCTCGCCCACAGGCTTGGAGACCCAGTACTTC. Translating it yields CASSSPTGLETQYF.

This clone was observed once. V usage is TRBV10-2 and J usage is TRBJ2-3; 9 bases are shared with TRBD2. Germline V gene sequence: CDR1 WSHSY, CDR2 SAAADI. V lost 6 bases, J lost 5 bases, and 9 bases stayed unmatched. The length of the CDR3 is 15 residues. The CDR3 sequence: CASRASGALVDTQYF. The DNA for the CDR3 is TGCGCCAGCAGGGCTAGCGGGGCGTTAGTAGATACGCAGTATTTT.

The V gene is TRBV4-1, the J gene TRBJ1-2; TRBD1 is a possible D gene (6 bases). CDR3 length: 14 residues. Between the trimmed V and J ends, which lost 2 bases and 4 bases, there was a span of 11 bases. Germline CDR1 reads MGHRA; CDR2 reads YSYEKL. Here the CDR3 reads CASSQLTGGYGYTF. CDR3 nucleotides: TGCGCCAGCAGCCAACTGACAGGAGGCTATGGCTACACCTTC.